Sequencing of this T cell receptor beta chain was carried out in a study of blood T cell repertoires in COVID-19. The CDR3 sequence is 14 residues long. V shed 2 bases and J shed 6 bases, with 10 bases lying between them. Germline V lookup: CDR1 SEHNR, CDR2 FQNEAQ (reference sequence). Self-reported history from a screening survey and questionnaire set each donor's cohort. The repertoire was sequenced with immunoSEQ multiplex PCR; TCRdb's copy has only in-frame clones and lacks some. The sample lists 200,000 to 250,000 clones; 81% were seen once. The sequence came from a woman in her forties or fifties with acute COVID-19. The sequencing input was PBMCs or T cells enriched from blood (not recorded which). The chain employs TRBV7-9 and TRBJ1-4; the D gene is possibly TRBD1 (5 bases). CDR3 nucleotide sequence: TGTGCCAGCAGCTTATCCGGGGGGGATGAAAAACTGTTTTTT. It is translated as CASSLSGGDEKLFF.